This T cell receptor beta chain is from a study of shared T cell receptors in the human thymus. CDR1 is LGHNA, CDR2 YSLEER, per germline. V shed 1 base and J 11 bases; nucleotides not matched to a gene: 13. This CDR3 has 16 amino acids. This clone has only one observation. Data came from immunoSEQ multiplex PCR; TCRdb stores just in-frame clones and leaves some out. The sample consists of some 700,000 clones, 80% to 90% of them appearing once. The same sample was also studied in work on human thymus T cells. That study adds: Corrective heart surgery yielded the resections from which the thymus tissue came. Gene usage for V and J segments appeared biased in thymic and blood repertoires.

The sample comprised thymocytes. The gene calls are TRBV4-3 and TRBJ2-5; 10 nucleotides agree with TRBD1. The receptor was isolated from a girl less than two years old with a congenital heart defect. CDR3 region: CASSQVRTGQGREQYF. CDR3 nucleotide sequence: TGCGCCAGCAGCCAAGTCCGTACGGGACAGGGGAGGGAGCAGTACTTC.